The rows below give T cell receptor beta chains drawn from one sample of a study of T cells after yellow fever vaccination. TCRdb reprocessed the 5' RACE reads via MiXCR and lists one record per CDR3 protein. The table has about 170,000 distinct CDR3 sequences, approximately 11% seen once. The specimen was CD8+ T cells sorted from PBMCs, collected 15 days after the yellow fever booster vaccination. The receptor set was obtained from a man between 18 and 29 years old who received the YFV17D yellow fever vaccine. The CDR3 runs from the conserved cysteine through the conserved F or W. D genes are given only for firm matches. Rows may omit the clone size; those that give it use once, few, many or a size class.

clone_size	d_call	v_call	j_call	cdr3_aa	cdr3_nt
NA	TRBD2	TRBV20-1	TRBJ2-3	CSARGSFGLAGSFSTDTQYF	TGCAGTGCTAGAGGGTCGTTTGGGCTAGCGGGGTCTTTTAGCACAGATACGCAGTATTTT
NA	NA	TRBV4-2	TRBJ2-5	CASSQAIRGETQYF	TGTGCCAGCAGCCAAGCTATTAGGGGGGAGACCCAGTACTTC
few	TRBD1	TRBV4-1	TRBJ2-7	CASSQRDSTYEQYF	TGCGCCAGCAGCCAACGGGACAGCACCTACGAGCAGTACTTC
NA	NA	TRBV7-2	TRBJ2-5	CASSLAPGGRETQYF	TGTGCCAGCAGCTTAGCCCCGGGGGGCCGAGAGACCCAGTACTTC
few	NA	TRBV19	TRBJ2-2	CASSITNTGELFF	TGTGCCAGTAGTATTACGAACACCGGGGAGCTGTTTTTT
NA	NA	TRBV4-3	TRBJ1-2	CASSQDLGTDYGYTF	TGCGCCAGCAGCCAAGATCTTGGTACCGACTATGGCTACACCTTC
NA	NA	TRBV7-6	TRBJ2-2	CASSLSGDLNTGELFF	TGTGCCAGCAGCTTATCGGGGGACCTGAACACCGGGGAGCTGTTTTTT
NA	TRBD2	TRBV6-2/TRBV6-3	TRBJ2-1	CASSYSRSSGGQYNEQFF	TGTGCCAGCAGTTACTCCCGCTCGAGCGGGGGACAATACAATGAGCAGTTCTTC
NA	NA	TRBV12-3/TRBV12-4	TRBJ1-5	CASSLSGGINQPQHF	TGTGCCAGCAGTTTGTCGGGGGGCATCAATCAGCCCCAGCATTTT
NA	NA	TRBV10-2	TRBJ2-7	CASSESGWPYEQYF	TGCGCCAGCAGTGAGTCTGGATGGCCCTACGAGCAGTACTTC
NA	TRBD1	TRBV29-1	TRBJ2-5	CSVEGPGQFQETQYF	TGCAGCGTTGAAGGCCCGGGACAGTTTCAAGAGACCCAGTACTTC
few	NA	TRBV19	TRBJ1-5	CASRTGSGYSNQPQHF	TGTGCCAGTAGGACAGGAAGCGGCTATAGCAATCAGCCCCAGCATTTT
NA	NA	TRBV18	TRBJ1-2	CASSLKGGSYGYTF	TGTGCCAGCTCACTCAAGGGGGGCAGCTATGGCTACACCTTC
few	NA	TRBV4-3	TRBJ2-1	CASSQDPEAGEQFF	TGCGCCAGCAGCCAAGATCCGGAGGCGGGAGAGCAGTTCTTC
many	NA	TRBV7-9	TRBJ2-1	CASSLLTYNEQFF	TGTGCCAGCAGCTTACTGACTTACAATGAGCAGTTCTTC
many	TRBD2	TRBV7-8	TRBJ2-4	CASSLWYSGPENIQYF	TGTGCCAGCAGCTTATGGTATAGCGGGCCCGAAAACATTCAGTACTTC
NA	NA	TRBV7-3	TRBJ2-3	CASSSGPADTDTQYF	TGTGCCAGCAGCTCCGGACCAGCAGACACAGATACGCAGTATTTT
NA	TRBD2	TRBV14	TRBJ2-3	CASSPEGASGDDLLGRTQYF	TGTGCCAGCAGCCCTGAGGGGGCTAGCGGGGACGACCTATTGGGGCGTACGCAGTATTTT
NA	NA	TRBV4-1	TRBJ2-1	CASSQDVGGIDEQFF	TGCGCCAGCAGCCAAGACGTAGGGGGAATCGATGAGCAGTTCTTC
few	NA	TRBV4-3	TRBJ1-2	CASSQAAPGVGGYTF	TGCGCCAGCAGCCAAGCCGCTCCGGGCGTGGGGGGCTACACCTTC
few	NA	TRBV25-1	TRBJ2-3	CASSVGDLDTDTQYF	TGTGCCAGCAGTGTAGGGGATTTAGACACAGATACGCAGTATTTT
few	NA	TRBV11-2	TRBJ2-7	CASSSRAGSYEQYF	TGTGCCAGCAGCTCACGGGCTGGCTCCTACGAGCAGTACTTC
once	NA	TRBV19	TRBJ2-7	CASSSVGWVEQYF	TGTGCCAGTAGCTCCGTTGGGTGGGTCGAGCAGTACTTC
NA	NA	TRBV20-1	TRBJ2-5	CSARESQDSGETQYF	TGCAGTGCTAGAGAATCCCAGGACTCGGGGGAGACCCAGTACTTC